These 8 T cell receptor beta chains share one sample of origin, sequenced in a study of prognosis after radiotherapy for stage I lung cancer. Starting from genomic DNA, TCR beta CDR3 was amplified through two-round multiplex PCR. For every TRBV and TRBJ gene, a specific primer was used in first-round PCR. TCRdb analysed the multiplex PCR reads with MiXCR anew, one entry per CDR3 protein. The sample contains around 12,000 distinct CDR3 sequences, approximately 58% of which appear only once. This specimen was PBMCs, taken before or after stereotactic body radiation therapy (not recorded which). The origin of the receptors is a donor aged 50 or older with non-small cell lung cancer.

This clonotype was seen a few times. The rearrangement joins TRBV5-1 to TRBJ1-2; no firm D call. CDR1 and CDR2 from the germline V gene are SGHRS and YFSETQ. V was cut by 0 bases and J by 4 bases, with 10 bases left in between. This CDR3 is 14 amino acids long. CDR3 coding DNA: TGCGCCAGCAGCTTGGGGCGGGTCGGCTATGGCTACACCTTC. It is translated as CASSLGRVGYGYTF.

This clonotype is classed as medium-sized (0.01 to 0.1%). This chain connects TRBV20-1 to TRBJ1-2; D possibly corresponds to TRBD1 (6 bases). The CDR3 length is 12 residues. Per the germline V gene, CDR1 is DFQATT and CDR2 is SNEGSKA (reference sequence). Trimming removed 6 bases at V and 8 bases at J, with 16 bases between. CDR3 sequence reads: CSASDSPWGYTF. CDR3 nucleotide sequence: TGCAGTGCCTCGGACAGCCCGTGGGGCTACACCTTC.

A single count supports this clonotype. This rearrangement joins TRBV30 to TRBJ2-5; TRBD2 is a possible D gene (5 bases). V lost 4 bases and J lost 7, with 19 bases in between. Per germline, CDR1 GTSNPN and CDR2 SVGIG (reference sequence). The CDR3 has 14 residues. As DNA, the CDR3 is TGTGCCTGGACCTTTAGCGTTGGGAGAGGGACCCAGTACTTC. Translation: CAWTFSVGRGTQYF.

This sequence joins TRBV7-9 and TRBJ2-7; the D gene could be TRBD1 or TRBD2 (6 bases each). V was clipped by 4 bases and J by 2 bases, with 15 bases between them. Germline V gene lookup returns CDR1 SEHNR and CDR2 FQNEAQ (reference sequence). This CDR3 has 15 amino acids. The CDR3 DNA follows: TGTGCCAGCAGCTGGAGGGGGGTCCCCCCCTACGAGCAGTACTTC. It is translated as CASSWRGVPPYEQYF.

By share, this clonotype ranks as medium-sized. The chain uses TRBV24-1 and TRBJ2-6; D not resolved. Deletions cut 4 bases from V and 0 bases from J, with 6 bases between. CDR3 length: 15 amino acids. The germline CDR1 and CDR2 sequences are KGHDR and SFDVKD. As DNA, the CDR3 is TGTGCCACCAGTGACTCGAACTCTGGGGCCAACGTCCTGACTTTC. This codes for CATSDSNSGANVLTF.

The V gene is TRBV11-3, the J gene TRBJ2-3; unclear D gene. The germline CDR1 and CDR2 sequences are SGHNT and YENEEA. This CDR3 has 12 amino acids. Trimming removed 0 bases at V and 3 bases at J, with 1 base between. In nucleotides, the CDR3 is TGTGCCAGCAGCTTAGATACAGATACGCAGTATTTT. This codes for CASSLDTDTQYF.

Note on this clonotype: The conserved final phenylalanine or tryptophan is absent from the CDR3, which likely points to a read error. J is TRBJ2-1 and V is TRBV11-2; 10 bases fit TRBD2. CDR1 is SGHAT, CDR2 FQNNGV, per germline. V trimming: 7 bases; J trimming: 5 bases; junction bases outside the gene matches: 11. This CDR3 has 16 residues. The CDR3 bases are TGTGCCAGCACCGTGAGCGGGGGGGCTATCAACAATGAGCAGTTCATC. This translates into CASTVSGGAINNEQFI.

As to this clonotype: A much larger clone lies one base from this, so it may be a read error. This chain connects TRBV10-2 to TRBJ2-7; D is perhaps TRBD1 (6 bases). Germline V gene lookup returns CDR1 WSHSY and CDR2 SAAADI. CDR3 length: 14 amino acids. With 6 bases removed from V and 4 bases from J, the gap between germline ends came to 16 bases. The CDR3 DNA reads as TGCGCCAGCAGCCCGACAGGCTATAGGTACGAGCAGTACTTC. As protein: CASSPTGYRYEQYF.